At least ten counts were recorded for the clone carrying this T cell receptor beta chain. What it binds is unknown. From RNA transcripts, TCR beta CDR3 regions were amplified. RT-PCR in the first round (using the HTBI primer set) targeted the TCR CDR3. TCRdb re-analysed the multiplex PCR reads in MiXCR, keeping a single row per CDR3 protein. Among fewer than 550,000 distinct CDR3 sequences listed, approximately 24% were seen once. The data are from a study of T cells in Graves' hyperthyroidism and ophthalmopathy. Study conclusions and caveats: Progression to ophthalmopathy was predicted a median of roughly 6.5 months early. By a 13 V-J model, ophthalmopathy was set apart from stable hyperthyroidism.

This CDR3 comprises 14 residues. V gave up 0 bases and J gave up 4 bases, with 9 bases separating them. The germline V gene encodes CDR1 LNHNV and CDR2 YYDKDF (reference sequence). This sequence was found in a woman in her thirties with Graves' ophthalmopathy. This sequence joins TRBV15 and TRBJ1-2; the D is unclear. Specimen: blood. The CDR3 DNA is TGTGCCACCAGCAGAGATCCCGATCTCTATGGCTACACCTTC. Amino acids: CATSRDPDLYGYTF.